This is a list of T cell receptor beta chains from one sample in a study of cytomegalovirus exposure and HLA in healthy donors. The method was immunoSEQ multiplex PCR; TCRdb's version includes in-frame clones alone and lacks a portion of them. This table has over 130,000 clones, around 85% appearing once. The sequencing input was PBMCs. These receptors originate from a female donor in good health and CMV-seronegative. Both conserved end residues are part of each CDR3. The D gene is left open where the match is weak. Clone size is stated in some rows and not others, as once, few, many or a class when expanded.

NA | NA | TRBJ1-2 | TRBV28 | CASRPQGMGYGYTF | TGTGCCAGCAGACCGCAGGGGATGGGGTATGGCTACACCTTC
NA | TRBD2 | TRBJ2-1 | TRBV11-2 | CASSLVRGVYNEQFF | TGTGCCAGCAGCTTAGTACGGGGGGTCTACAATGAGCAGTTCTTC
NA | TRBD1 | TRBJ2-7 | TRBV5-1 | CASSQAGTGVDEQYF | TGCGCCAGCAGTCAAGCCGGGACAGGGGTGGACGAGCAGTACTTC
few | TRBD2 | TRBJ2-1 | TRBV5-6 | CASSRGLAQFF | TGTGCCAGCAGCCGGGGACTAGCCCAGTTCTTC
NA | NA | TRBJ1-1 | TRBV27 | CASSPSLTDTEAFF | TGTGCCAGCAGTCCCAGTCTTACAGACACTGAAGCTTTCTTT
NA | NA | TRBJ1-1 | TRBV19 | CASSVRGGNTEAFF | TGTGCCAGTAGCGTACGGGGAGGGAACACTGAAGCTTTCTTT
NA | NA | TRBJ1-3 | TRBV5-1 | CASSLSGTTGNTIYF | TGCGCCAGCAGCTTATCCGGGACAACTGGAAACACCATATATTTT
NA | TRBD1 | TRBJ2-7 | TRBV9 | CASSVGGQGFYEQYF | TGTGCCAGCAGCGTAGGCGGACAGGGGTTCTACGAGCAGTACTTC
NA | TRBD2 | TRBJ2-7 | TRBV6-1 | CASSEGREVQYF | TGTGCCAGCAGTGAAGGGCGGGAGGTGCAGTACTTC
few | NA | TRBJ2-1 | TRBV25-1 | CASSEFSGGSYNEQFF | TGTGCCAGCAGTGAATTTAGCGGCGGCTCCTACAATGAGCAGTTCTTC
few | NA | TRBJ2-5 | TRBV28 | CASSPRETQYF | TGTGCCAGCAGCCCACGGGAGACCCAGTACTTC
NA | TRBD2 | TRBJ2-7 | TRBV7-9 | CASSNSGRATYEQYF | TGTGCCAGCAGCAATAGCGGGAGAGCGACCTACGAGCAGTACTTC
NA | NA | TRBJ1-5 | TRBV19 | CASSSQSNQPQHF | TGTGCCAGTAGTTCCCAGAGCAATCAGCCCCAGCATTTT
NA | TRBD2 | TRBJ2-7 | TRBV5-4 | CASSLAPTSGIYEQYF | TGTGCCAGCAGCTTGGCGCCGACTAGCGGGATCTACGAGCAGTACTTC
NA | TRBD2 | TRBJ2-7 | TRBV5-4 | CASRSGTSGPYEQYF | TGTGCCAGCAGAAGCGGGACTAGCGGCCCCTACGAGCAGTACTTC
few | TRBD1 | TRBJ1-2 | TRBV2 | CASSRDRAGYTF | TGTGCCAGCAGTCGCGACAGGGCCGGCTACACCTTC
NA | TRBD2 | TRBJ2-7 | TRBV7-9 | CASSSRLAGDSTYEQYF | TGTGCCAGCAGCTCCCGACTAGCGGGAGATTCAACCTACGAGCAGTACTTC
NA | TRBD2 | TRBJ2-5 | TRBV6-5 | CASSSGGLAGKETQYF | TGTGCCAGCAGTTCCGGGGGACTAGCGGGGAAAGAGACCCAGTACTTC
NA | NA | TRBJ1-1 | TRBV7-9 | CASSPTRDWGDTEAFF | TGTGCCAGCAGCCCCACCAGGGATTGGGGGGACACTGAAGCTTTCTTT
NA | TRBD1 | TRBJ2-7 | TRBV6-5 | CASRGKGGSPYEQYF | TGTGCCAGCAGAGGCAAAGGGGGCTCCCCCTACGAGCAGTACTTC
NA | NA | TRBJ2-1 | TRBV27 | CASSLWPTGNRNEQFF | TGTGCCAGCAGTTTATGGCCCACAGGGAACCGGAATGAGCAGTTCTTC
NA | NA | TRBJ1-5 | TRBV29-1 | CSVEIGNGEGDQPQHF | TGCAGCGTTGAGATTGGCAATGGAGAAGGCGATCAGCCCCAGCATTTT
NA | TRBD2 | TRBJ2-1 | TRBV6-5 | CASSRGDGYNEQFF | TGTGCCAGCAGTCGGGGGGACGGTTACAATGAGCAGTTCTTC
NA | NA | TRBJ2-7 | TRBV29-1 | CSARAENSYEQYF | TGCAGCGCGCGGGCGGAGAACTCCTACGAGCAGTACTTC
NA | NA | TRBJ1-1 | TRBV27 | CASRDWESTEAFF | TGTGCCAGCAGGGACTGGGAAAGCACTGAAGCTTTCTTT
NA | NA | TRBJ1-1 | TRBV28 | CASSLVSQGTRGEAFF | TGTGCCAGCAGTTTGGTTTCTCAGGGGACCCGGGGTGAAGCTTTCTTT
NA | TRBD1 | TRBJ1-3 | TRBV30 | CAWKQGAGNTIYF | TGTGCCTGGAAACAGGGGGCAGGAAACACCATATATTTT
NA | NA | TRBJ2-3 | TRBV11-2 | CAGMWGGSDTQYF | TGTGCCGGGATGTGGGGAGGATCAGATACGCAGTATTTT
NA | NA | TRBJ1-1 | TRBV4-1 | CASSQGSSGTEAFF | TGCGCCAGCAGCCAAGGCTCTTCGGGCACTGAAGCTTTCTTT
few | NA | TRBJ2-1 | TRBV6-5 | CASRRLSNEQFF | TGTGCCAGCAGGAGGCTGTCCAATGAGCAGTTCTTC
few | NA | TRBJ1-1 | TRBV4-2 | CASSLHRTANTEAFF | TGTGCCAGCAGCCTACACAGGACAGCAAACACTGAAGCTTTCTTT
NA | NA | TRBJ1-3 | TRBV13 | CASSLSLDGTTIYF | TGTGCCAGCAGCTTGAGTTTGGATGGGACAACCATATATTTT
NA | NA | TRBJ2-7 | TRBV27 | CASSLLRGPEQYF | TGTGCCAGCAGTTTACTCAGGGGTCCCGAGCAGTACTTC
NA | NA | TRBJ1-2 | TRBV28 | CASSLGDGMLSDYGYTF | TGTGCCAGCAGTTTAGGTGACGGGATGTTATCTGACTATGGCTACACCTTC
NA | NA | TRBJ1-4 | TRBV7-2 | CASSPSITRGTNEKLFF | TGTGCCAGCAGCCCTTCAATCACCAGGGGAACTAATGAAAAACTGTTTTTT
NA | NA | TRBJ2-3 | TRBV2 | CASMSAGWYGTDTQYF | TGTGCCAGCATGTCGGCGGGCTGGTATGGCACAGATACGCAGTATTTT
NA | TRBD1 | TRBJ1-2 | TRBV7-2 | CASSLTDRDYGYTF | TGTGCCAGCAGCTTAACAGACAGGGACTATGGCTACACCTTC
NA | NA | TRBJ2-7 | TRBV6-5 | CASSYLGPDYEQYF | TGTGCCAGCAGTTACTTGGGGCCGGACTACGAGCAGTACTTC
NA | NA | TRBJ2-3 | TRBV12-5 | CASGFGQKEGPSTDTQYF | TGTGCTAGTGGGTTTGGCCAGAAGGAGGGTCCCAGCACAGATACGCAGTATTTT
NA | NA | TRBJ2-4 | TRBV18 | CASSPPPVLAKNIQYF | TGTGCCAGCTCACCCCCTCCTGTCCTAGCCAAAAACATTCAGTACTTC
NA | NA | TRBJ1-5 | TRBV30 | CAWSVRIRDQPQHF | TGTGCCTGGAGTGTACGGATCAGGGATCAGCCCCAGCATTTT
NA | TRBD2 | TRBJ2-3 | TRBV28 | CASSFRLAGGLDTQYF | TGTGCCAGCAGTTTTCGACTAGCGGGAGGTCTAGATACGCAGTATTTT
NA | NA | TRBJ2-7 | TRBV7-9 | CASSPEAGGLREQYF | TGTGCCAGCAGCCCAGAGGCCGGGGGACTGAGGGAGCAGTACTTC
NA | TRBD2 | TRBJ2-2 | TRBV5-6 | CASSLRGRRGAGELFF | TGTGCCAGCAGCTTGCGGGGCAGACGGGGGGCCGGGGAGCTGTTTTTT
NA | NA | TRBJ1-2 | TRBV6-1 | CASKTGVANYGYTF | TGTGCCAGCAAGACGGGGGTTGCCAACTATGGCTACACCTTC
NA | TRBD1 | TRBJ1-1 | TRBV6-6 | CASSSTGGMTEAFF | TGTGCCAGCAGTAGCACAGGGGGGATGACTGAAGCTTTCTTT
NA | NA | TRBJ2-2 | TRBV21-1 | CASSPRTGLNTGELFF | TGTGCCAGCAGCCCCCGGACAGGGCTGAACACCGGGGAGCTGTTTTTT
once | TRBD1 | TRBJ1-2 | TRBV15 | CATSRAQGGGYTF | TGTGCCACCAGCAGAGCACAGGGGGGTGGCTACACCTTC